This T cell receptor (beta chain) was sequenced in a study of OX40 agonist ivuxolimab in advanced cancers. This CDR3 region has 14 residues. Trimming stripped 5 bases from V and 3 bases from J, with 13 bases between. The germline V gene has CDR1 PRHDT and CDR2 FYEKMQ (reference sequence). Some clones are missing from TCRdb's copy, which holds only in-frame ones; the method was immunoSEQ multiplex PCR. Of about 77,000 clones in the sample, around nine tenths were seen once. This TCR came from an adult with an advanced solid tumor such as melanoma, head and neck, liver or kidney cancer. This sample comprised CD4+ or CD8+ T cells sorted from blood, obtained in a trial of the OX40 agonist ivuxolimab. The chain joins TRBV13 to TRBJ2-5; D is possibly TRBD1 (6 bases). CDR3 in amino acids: CASSPGQKEETQYF. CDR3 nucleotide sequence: TGTGCCAGCAGCCCAGGACAGAAAGAAGAGACCCAGTACTTC.